This TCR beta chain was sequenced for a study of early stage breast cancer tumors. Study observations and caveats: Most shared enriched TCRB sequences were commonly generated ones. Tumors had approximately 2.5-fold higher T cell density than normal breast. Comparing each tissue with blood distinguished tumor from normal in about 90% of the 16 patients.

Germline CDR1 is SGHVS and CDR2 is FNYEAQ. CDR3 length equals 16 residues. V was cut by 2 bases and J by 1 base, with 12 bases left in between. Some clones are missing from TCRdb's copy, which holds only in-frame ones; the method was immunoSEQ multiplex PCR. The data contain 25,000 to 35,000 clones, just under 75% of them singletons. As to this clone: Its antigen is not identified.

This TCR derives from a person aged 30-39 years with breast cancer. The sequencing sample was made of breast tumor tissue. The chain uses TRBV7-6 and TRBJ2-1; D is unclear. The CDR3 DNA reads as TGTGCCAGCAGCTTATTAAACGGCAAGTCCTACAATGAGCAGTTCTTC. Protein: CASSLLNGKSYNEQFF.